The 24 T cell receptor beta chains presented below share a single source sample, sequenced in a study of blood T cells in healthy people across ages. Combining a sample-barcoded 5' primer with a J-beta primer mix, a second PCR ran for 7 to 11 cycles. TCRdb reprocessed the 5' RACE reads with MiXCR, giving one entry per CDR3 protein. The sample yields hundreds of thousands of distinct CDR3 sequences, approximately 52% seen once. The sample taken for sequencing was blood. These receptors all come from a woman of 80 years or more in good health.

Of note for this clonotype: This could be a read error, since a much larger clone is one nucleotide away. The chain combines TRBV7-2 with TRBJ2-1, with D hard to call. The CDR3 has 13 amino acids. Germline CDR1 reads SGHTA; CDR2 reads FQGNSA. The CDR3 is CASNYGSYNERFF. In DNA, the CDR3 is TGTGCCAGCAACTACGGCTCCTACAATGAGCGGTTCTTC.

The chain has TRBV28 and TRBJ2-4, with D hard to call. V lost 6 bases and J 15 bases, leaving 15 bases between the germline ends. The germline CDR1 and CDR2 sequences are MDHEN and SYDVKM. The CDR3 spans 11 residues. The CDR3 region is CASSTTWSWYF. The CDR3 bases are TGTGCCAGCAGCACCACCTGGTCATGGTACTTC.

Many counts were recorded for this clonotype. This chain uses TRBV12-3 or TRBV12-4 with TRBJ2-7; 8 positions match TRBD1. V was pared by 6 bases and J by 3 bases, with 10 bases of the junction left unmatched. CDR3 length: 15 residues. CDR3 in DNA: TGTGCCAGCAGGCTTTCCGGGACAGGACGCTACGAGCAGTACTTC. Its translation: CASRLSGTGRYEQYF.

The CDR3 spells CAISERGQGEYGYTF. The CDR3 DNA is TGTGCCATCAGTGAGAGGGGACAGGGGGAATATGGCTACACCTTC. The V call is TRBV10-3, the J call TRBJ1-2; 11 nucleotides align to TRBD1. The ends lost 2 bases at V and 5 bases at J; junction bases unmatched: 4. CDR3 length equals 15 residues. Per the germline V gene, CDR1 is ENHRY and CDR2 is SYGVKD.

Comments on this clonotype: This sequence may be a read error, since a much larger clone differs from it by one base. The chain carries TRBV4-1 and TRBJ2-1, with 8 bases aligning to TRBD1. The CDR3 length is 16 residues. Germline CDR1 and CDR2: MGHRA and YSYEKL. CDR3 amino acids: CTSSRWTGSSYNEQFF. The CDR3 region has the DNA TGCACCAGCAGCCGGTGGACAGGGAGCTCCTACAATGAGCAGTTCTTC.

Concerning this clonotype: A read error may explain this, as a much larger clone is one base away. V is TRBV6-5 and J is TRBJ2-3; TRBD2 is a possible D gene (6 bases). V was shortened by 3 bases and J by 8 bases, with 18 bases between the two germline ends. The CDR3 has 15 amino acids. From germline, CDR1 is MNHEY and CDR2 SVGAGI. The CDR3 DNA is TGTGCCAGCAGTTATCGGGACCCCGGGGGACGTACGCAGTATTTT. It is translated as CASSYRDPGGRTQYF.

The V call is TRBV7-8, the J call TRBJ2-5; 7 nucleotides agree with TRBD1. The CDR3 is 13 residues long. Germline values: CDR1 SGHVS, CDR2 FQNEAQ. The CDR3 spells CANSRQGRETQYF. The CDR3 nucleotides read TGTGCTAATAGCCGACAGGGACGAGAGACCCAGTACTTC. Complete variable domain (other parts from reference TRBV7-8 and TRBJ2-5): GAGVSQSPRYKVAKRGQDVALRCDPISGHVSLFWYQQALGQGPEFLTYFQNEAQLDKSGLPSDRFFAERPEGSVSTLKIQRTQQEDSAVYLCANSRQGRETQYFGPGTRLLVL.

This clonotype was seen many times. Mismatch with germline at one junction end may stem from a read error. The chain combines TRBV7-7 with TRBJ2-3; 7 bases map to TRBD2. This CDR3 region has 15 residues. CDR1 SSHAT and CDR2 FNYEAQ come from the germline V gene (reference sequence). CDR3 DNA sequence: TGTGCTAGCAGCTTGGATGGCGGGGGAGCAGATACGCAGTATTTT. It translates to CASSLDGGGADTQYF.

This clonotype occurred many times. The rearrangement joins TRBV20-1 to TRBJ1-1; weak D call: TRBD1 (5 bases). The V end was cut by 0 bases, the J end by 7 bases, with 12 bases between. Germline V gene lookup returns CDR1 DFQATT and CDR2 SNEGSKA (reference sequence). CDR3 length: 13 amino acids. CDR3 loop: CSARDQGDGEAFF. CDR3 DNA: TGCAGTGCTAGAGATCAGGGCGACGGTGAAGCTTTCTTT.

This chain joins TRBV7-9 and TRBJ2-5; 9 bases fit TRBD2. This CDR3 is built from 15 residues. Looked up from germline, CDR1 is SEHNR and CDR2 is FQNEAQ (reference sequence). J lost 2 bases, V lost 2 bases, and 3 bases had no gene match. The CDR3 here is CASSLKLAGQETQYF. DNA for the CDR3: TGTGCCAGCAGCTTAAAGCTAGCGGGGCAAGAGACCCAGTACTTC.

The genes are TRBV10-2 and TRBJ1-1; 9 bases agree with TRBD1. V lost 5 bases and J lost 2; bases outside the gene matches: 15. Germline V gene lookup returns CDR1 WSHSY and CDR2 SAAADI. The length of the CDR3 is 18 residues. CDR3 sequence reads: CASSKRSGTGSSNTEAFF. The CDR3 DNA sequence: TGCGCCAGCAGTAAACGTTCCGGGACAGGGAGCTCAAACACTGAAGCTTTCTTT.

V and J are TRBV5-1 and TRBJ1-2, with D maybe TRBD1 (5 bases). The germline V gene has CDR1 SGHRS and CDR2 YFSETQ. The CDR3 is 15 residues long. V was trimmed by 4 bases and J by 5 bases, leaving 18 bases between them. The CDR3 is CASSQSHGADYGYTF. In DNA form, the CDR3 reads TGCGCCAGCAGCCAATCCCACGGGGCGGATTATGGCTACACCTTC. Using reference TRBV5-1 and TRBJ1-2 for the parts outside the CDR3, the full variable domain is KAGVTQTPRYLIKTRGQQVTLSCSPISGHRSVSWYQQTPGQGLQFLFEYFSETQRNKGNFPGRFSGRQFSNSRSEMNVSTLELGDSALYLCASSQSHGADYGYTFGSGTRLTVV.

The chain links TRBV21-1 to TRBJ2-5; TRBD2, the table's D call, lacks a check against the DNA. TRBV21-1 is marked as a pseudogene. There are 15 residues in the CDR3. Here the CDR3 reads CASSPGGTKGKTQYF. The CDR3 nucleotides are TGTGCCAGCAGCCCAGGAGGGACCAAAGGAAAGACCCAGTACTTC.

This rearrangement joins TRBV6-5 to TRBJ2-4; 7 positions match TRBD2. The end of the DNA aligns better with TRBJ2-5, so the J call may be wrong. The CDR3 is 16 amino acids. From germline, CDR1 is MNHEY and CDR2 SVGAGI. CDR3 sequence (DNA): TGTGCCAGCAGTTACTCCTGGTCCACAGCGGGGGAGACCCAGTACTTC. As protein: CASSYSWSTAGETQYF.

The gene calls are TRBV27 and TRBJ2-3; 10 bases align to TRBD2. The germline V gene has CDR1 MNHEY and CDR2 SMNVEV (reference sequence). The V gene end was trimmed by 4 bases and the J gene end by 5 bases; junction bases not matched to a gene: 12. This CDR3 has 17 residues. The CDR3 sequence is CASSSLAAGGLRDTQYF. The CDR3 DNA sequence: TGTGCCAGCAGTTCCCTCGCAGCGGGAGGGCTTAGAGATACGCAGTATTTT.

The genes are TRBV6-1 and TRBJ2-7, with TRBD1 identical over 9 bases. This CDR3 is built from 14 residues. The junction had 9 bases not matched to a gene; V was cut back by 8 bases and J by 4 bases. CDR1 and CDR2 (germline): MNHNS, SASEGT. CDR3 bases: TGTGCCAGCGGGGCACAGGGGGCAGAATACGAGCAGTACTTC. It translates to CASGAQGAEYEQYF.

The chain employs TRBV7-2 and TRBJ2-3, with a possible D match to TRBD2 (5 bases). The germline V and J ends were trimmed by 5 bases and 7 bases, with 10 bases remaining between them. Germline V gives CDR1 SGHTA, CDR2 FQGNSA. This CDR3 is built from 12 residues. Here the CDR3 DNA reads TGTGCCAGCAGCCAGAGCGGTAATACGCAGTATTTT. This encodes CASSQSGNTQYF.

This clonotype was observed a single time. The J gene is TRBJ1-6, the V gene TRBV19; D is undetermined. The V end was cut by 5 bases, the J end by 6 bases, with 8 bases between. Germline V gene data show CDR1 as LNHDA and CDR2 as SQIVND (reference sequence). The CDR3 spans 13 residues. The CDR3 DNA reads as TGTGCCAGTAGTTTCGAGCGTAATTCACCCCTCCACTTT. Amino acids: CASSFERNSPLHF.

The chain combines TRBV5-1 with TRBJ2-5; weak D call: TRBD2 (5 bases). CDR3 length: 15 amino acids. Germline assignment: CDR1 SGHRS and CDR2 YFSETQ. Trimming pared 0 bases from V and 0 bases from J, leaving 9 bases between. The CDR3 DNA follows: TGCGCCAGCAGCTTGGGAGGGTCCGACCAAGAGACCCAGTACTTC. This sequence encodes CASSLGGSDQETQYF.

This sequence joins TRBV7-9 and TRBJ2-7; 15 bases are shared with TRBD2. The V gene end was trimmed by 10 bases and the J gene end by 5 bases; junction bases not matched to a gene: 3. This CDR3 region has 13 residues. Germline V gene sequence: CDR1 SEHNR, CDR2 FQNEAQ (reference sequence). In DNA, the CDR3 is TGTGCCACAGGACTAGCGGGAGGGAACGAGCAGTACTTC. Translating it yields CATGLAGGNEQYF.

This clonotype was seen at least ten times. The V and J genes are TRBV20-1 and TRBJ2-1, with a tentative D call TRBD2 (5 bases). Per the germline V gene, CDR1 is DFQATT and CDR2 is SNEGSKA (reference sequence). V was shortened by 4 bases and J by 7 bases, with 17 bases between the two germline ends. The CDR3 runs to 14 residues. CDR3 DNA: TGCAGTGCTAACCCAGCGGTGTCGGCAAATGAGCAGTTCTTC. This encodes CSANPAVSANEQFF.

J is TRBJ2-1 and V is TRBV29-1; no reliable D call. V was cut by 5 bases and J by 4 bases, with 9 bases left in between. This CDR3 has 12 amino acids. Germline V CDR1 and CDR2: SQVTM, ANQGSEA. As DNA, the CDR3 is TGCAGCGTTTCACACGGTTACAATGAGCAGTTCTTC. Its protein is CSVSHGYNEQFF.

V usage is TRBV7-2 and J usage is TRBJ2-5; no firm D call. V was pared by 8 bases and J by 5 bases, with 12 bases between. The CDR3 consists of 12 residues. CDR1 and CDR2 (germline): SGHTA, FQGNSA. Written as DNA, the CDR3 is TGTGCCAGCCGCGGCCTCGAGGAGACCCAGTACTTC. Translated, it gives CASRGLEETQYF.

V gene TRBV18 combines with J gene TRBJ2-5, with TRBD2 matching over 14 bases. Germline lookup yields CDR1 KGHSH and CDR2 LQKENI. The V gene end was trimmed by 2 bases and the J gene end by 6 bases; junction bases not matched to a gene: 2. The CDR3 runs to 15 residues. The CDR3 loop reads CASSPGLAGGKTQYF. The DNA of the CDR3 is TGTGCCAGCTCACCAGGACTAGCGGGGGGCAAGACCCAGTACTTC.